One TCR beta chain is described in this entry. The V segment lost 5 bases and the J segment 9 bases; nucleotides outside the gene matches: 13. The CDR3 extends over 16 amino acids. Looked up from germline, CDR1 is MNHEY and CDR2 is SMNVEV (reference sequence). This sample is part of a study of blood T cell repertoires in COVID-19. Study details: COVID-19 samples collected from the United States, Italy and Spain covered acute and convalescent phases.

Participants came from under 30 US areas, aged roughly 18 to 89 years. Two negative PCRs, clearance, or symptom resolution were required of recovered Cohort 3 donors. Per the authors' pipeline: Cell counts per sample came from amplifying reference gene primers. Method: immunoSEQ multiplex PCR; TCRdb's copy keeps in-frame clones and lacks some. The V and J calls and clone size are taken from that table; D and trimming were inferred from the DNA. This repertoire shows about 210,000 clones, 81% found once; its top ten account for about 10%. Sequencing input: PBMCs or T cells enriched from blood (not recorded which). The source is a man aged 40-49 years who had recovered from COVID-19. J is TRBJ2-1 and V is TRBV27; 10 bases line up with TRBD2. The chain's CDR3 is CASSPLSSGSRSEQFF. The CDR3 bases are TGTGCCAGCAGTCCTCTTTCTAGCGGGAGCAGAAGTGAGCAGTTCTTC.